These 8 T cell receptor beta chains came from one sample sequenced in a study of prognosis after radiotherapy for stage I lung cancer. Amplicons of TCR beta CDR3 were generated from genomic DNA by two-round multiplex PCR. First-round PCR used primers specific to each TRBV and TRBJ gene. One entry per CDR3 protein results from TCRdb running MiXCR on the multiplex PCR reads. The profile covers around 19,000 distinct CDR3 sequences, with less than 70% appearing a single time and about 25% taken by the ten largest. Sequences were derived from PBMCs, sampled before or after stereotactic body radiation therapy (not recorded which). These receptors were taken from a donor older than 45 with non-small cell lung cancer.

The rearrangement links TRBV20-1 to TRBJ1-1; D perhaps matches TRBD1 (6 bases). V shed 3 bases and J shed 9 bases, with 20 bases lying between them. Germline V lookup: CDR1 DFQATT, CDR2 SNEGSKA (reference sequence). This CDR3 has 14 residues. The CDR3, as DNA: TGCAGTGCTAGGGGCAGGGGTCGCGGTGATAAAGCTTTCTTT. Its protein product is CSARGRGRGDKAFF.

This clonotype was counted only a few times. This sequence joins TRBV6-2 or TRBV6-3 and TRBJ2-7, with TRBD1 matching over 9 bases. V lost 0 bases to trimming and J lost 6 bases; unmatched junction nucleotides: 3. Looked up from germline, CDR1 is MNHEY and CDR2 is SVGEGT. The CDR3 runs 14 residues. Written as DNA, the CDR3 is TGTGCCAGCAGTTACTCAGGACAGGGGTTCGAGCAGTACTTC. Residues: CASSYSGQGFEQYF.

A note on this clonotype: A far bigger clonotype differs at one base, so this is likely a read error. The rearrangement uses TRBV6-1 and TRBJ2-3; possibly TRBD2 for D (9 bases). Trimming cost V 9 bases and J 5 bases, with 24 bases left between them. This CDR3 is 16 amino acids long. CDR1 MNHNS and CDR2 SASEGT come from the germline V gene. CDR3 amino acids: CARQGEHSGRRDTQYF. As DNA, the CDR3 is TGTGCCAGACAGGGGGAGCATAGCGGGAGAAGAGATACGCAGTATTTT.

The genes are TRBV20-1 and TRBJ2-7, with D unresolved. Trimming removed 6 bases at V and 0 bases at J, with 15 bases between. Germline loops: CDR1 DFQATT, CDR2 SNEGSKA (reference sequence). The CDR3 is made up of 14 amino acids. Here the CDR3 reads CSASTYSISYEQYF. In DNA form, the CDR3 reads TGCAGTGCCTCGACGTACTCGATCTCCTACGAGCAGTACTTC.

V and J are TRBV19 and TRBJ2-5, with D perhaps assigned TRBD1 or TRBD2 (6 bases each). The CDR3 is 17 residues long. In germline, CDR1 is LNHDA, CDR2 SQIVND (reference sequence). V was pared by 3 bases and J by 5 bases, with 22 bases between. The CDR3, as DNA: TGTGCCAGTAGTATTCCCGGTGGGGGGCCGGAGGGGGAGACCCAGTACTTC. It encodes CASSIPGGGPEGETQYF.

A single count supports this clonotype. V and J are TRBV6-2 or TRBV6-3 and TRBJ2-3; 7 bases map to TRBD1. CDR3 length equals 14 residues. Trimming removed 5 bases from V and 3 bases from J; junction bases left unmatched: 5. Germline V CDR1 and CDR2: MNHEY, SVGEGT. CDR3 sequence: CASSSPTGTDTQYF. The CDR3 DNA is TGTGCCAGCAGTAGCCCGACAGGGACAGATACGCAGTATTTT.

The V and J genes are TRBV2 and TRBJ1-6; TRBD1 aligns across 7 bases. This CDR3 comprises 12 residues. Germline-derived CDR1 and CDR2 are SNHLY and FYNNEI. The junction had 2 bases not matched to a gene; V was cut back by 7 bases and J by 8 bases. DNA of the CDR3: TGTGCCAGCAACAGGGGTTATTCACCCCTCCACTTT. Amino acids: CASNRGYSPLHF.

This clonotype has at least ten counts. V gene TRBV7-2 combines with J gene TRBJ2-7, with 9 bases identical to TRBD1. Germline values: CDR1 SGHTA, CDR2 FQGNSA. With 5 bases clipped from V and 0 bases from J, the junction kept 2 bases outside the gene matches. The CDR3 sequence is 14 residues long. CDR3 residues: CASSPTGGSYEQYF. For the CDR3, the DNA is TGTGCCAGCAGCCCGACAGGGGGCTCCTACGAGCAGTACTTC. Full variable domain (rest looked up from reference TRBV7-2 and TRBJ2-7): GAGVSQSPSNKVTEKGKDVELRCDPISGHTALYWYRQSLGQGLEFLIYFQGNSAPDKSGLPSDRFSAERTGGSVSTLTIQRTQQEDSAVYLCASSPTGGSYEQYFGPGTRLTVT.